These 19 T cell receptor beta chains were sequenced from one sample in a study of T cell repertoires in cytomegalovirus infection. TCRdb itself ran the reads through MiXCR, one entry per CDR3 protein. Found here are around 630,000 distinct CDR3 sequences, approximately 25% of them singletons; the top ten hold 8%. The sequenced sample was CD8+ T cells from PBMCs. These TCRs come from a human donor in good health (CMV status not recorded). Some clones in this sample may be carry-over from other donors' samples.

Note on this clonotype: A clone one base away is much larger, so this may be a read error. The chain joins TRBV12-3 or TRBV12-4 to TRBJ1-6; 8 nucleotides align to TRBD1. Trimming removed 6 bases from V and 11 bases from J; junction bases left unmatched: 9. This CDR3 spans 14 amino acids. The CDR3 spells CASRGGQANPPLHF. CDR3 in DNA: TGTGCCAGCAGGGGGGGACAGGCCAATCCACCCCTCCACTTT.

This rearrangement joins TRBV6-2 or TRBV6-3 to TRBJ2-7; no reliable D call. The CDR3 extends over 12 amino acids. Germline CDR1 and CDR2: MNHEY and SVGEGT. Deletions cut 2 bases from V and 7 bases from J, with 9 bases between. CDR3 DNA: TGTGCCAGCAGTTACGCCTCCCGGGAGCAGTACGTC. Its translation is CASSYASREQYV.

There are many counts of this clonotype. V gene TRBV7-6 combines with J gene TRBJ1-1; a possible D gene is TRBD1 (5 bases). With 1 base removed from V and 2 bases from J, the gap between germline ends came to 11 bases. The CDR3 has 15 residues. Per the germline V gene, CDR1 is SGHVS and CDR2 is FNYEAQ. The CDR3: CASSLEGTGNTEAFF. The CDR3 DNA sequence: TGTGCCAGCAGCTTAGAAGGGACGGGAAACACTGAAGCTTTCTTT.

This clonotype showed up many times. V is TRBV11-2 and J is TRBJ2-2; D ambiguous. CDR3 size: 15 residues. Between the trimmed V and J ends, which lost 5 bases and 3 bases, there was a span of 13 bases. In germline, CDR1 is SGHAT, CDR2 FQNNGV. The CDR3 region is CASSPGQLYTGELFF. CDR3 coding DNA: TGTGCCAGCAGCCCCGGGCAGCTATACACCGGGGAGCTGTTTTTT.

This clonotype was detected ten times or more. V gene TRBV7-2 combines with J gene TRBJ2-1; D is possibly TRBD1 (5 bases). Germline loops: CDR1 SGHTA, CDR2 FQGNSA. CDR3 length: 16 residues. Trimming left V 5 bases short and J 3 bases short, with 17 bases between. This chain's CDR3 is CASSPLLGQIYNEQFF. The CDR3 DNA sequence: TGTGCCAGCAGCCCCCTGCTCGGACAAATCTACAATGAGCAGTTCTTC.

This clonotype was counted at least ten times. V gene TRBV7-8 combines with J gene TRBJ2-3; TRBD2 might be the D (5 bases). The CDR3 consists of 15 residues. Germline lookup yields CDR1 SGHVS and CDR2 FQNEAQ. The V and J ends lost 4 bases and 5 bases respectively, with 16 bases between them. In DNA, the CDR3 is TGTGCCAGCAGCTCCCAGAGGCTAGCAGGAGATACGCAGTATTTT. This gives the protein CASSSQRLAGDTQYF.

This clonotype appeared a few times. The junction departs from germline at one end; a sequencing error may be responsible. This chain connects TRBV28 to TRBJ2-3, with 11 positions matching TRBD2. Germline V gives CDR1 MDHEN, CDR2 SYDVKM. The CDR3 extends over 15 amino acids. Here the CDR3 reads CASSPRSSGGAGRNF. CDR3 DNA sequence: TGTGCCAGCAGCCCCCGGAGTAGCGGGGGGGCGGGCCGGAATTTT. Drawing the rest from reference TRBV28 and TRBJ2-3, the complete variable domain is DVKVTQSSRYLVKRTGEKVFLECVQDMDHENMFWYRQDPGLGLRLIYFSYDVKMKEKGDIPEGYSVSREKKERFSLILESASTNQTSMYLCASSPRSSGGAGRNFGPGTRLTVL.

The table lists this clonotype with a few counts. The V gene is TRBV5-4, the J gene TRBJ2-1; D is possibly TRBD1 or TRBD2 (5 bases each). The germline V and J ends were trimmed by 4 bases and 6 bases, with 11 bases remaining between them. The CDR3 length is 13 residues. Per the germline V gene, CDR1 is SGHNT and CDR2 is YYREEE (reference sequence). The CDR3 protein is CASSEGPRNEQFF. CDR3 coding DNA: TGTGCCAGCAGCGAGGGGCCGCGCAATGAGCAGTTCTTC.

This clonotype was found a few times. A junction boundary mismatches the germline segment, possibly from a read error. CDR3 DNA sequence: TGTGCCAGCAGTTCGGACCGGTTGAACTTC. It yields the protein CASSSDRLNF. This sequence joins TRBV25-1 and TRBJ2-7; D gene uncertain. Per germline, CDR1 MGHDK and CDR2 SYGVNS. This CDR3 comprises 10 residues.

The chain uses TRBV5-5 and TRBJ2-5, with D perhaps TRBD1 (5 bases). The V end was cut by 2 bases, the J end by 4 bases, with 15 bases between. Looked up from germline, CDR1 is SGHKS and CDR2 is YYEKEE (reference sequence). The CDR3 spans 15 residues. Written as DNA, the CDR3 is TGTGCCAGCAGCTTTTCTTTTCAGGGCTCAGAGACCCAGTACTTC. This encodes CASSFSFQGSETQYF. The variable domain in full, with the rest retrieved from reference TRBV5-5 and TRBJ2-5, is DAGVTQSPTHLIKTRGQQVTLRCSPISGHKSVSWYQQVLGQGPQFIFQYYEKEERGRGNFPDRFSARQFPNYSSELNVNALLLGDSALYLCASSFSFQGSETQYFGPGTRLLVL.

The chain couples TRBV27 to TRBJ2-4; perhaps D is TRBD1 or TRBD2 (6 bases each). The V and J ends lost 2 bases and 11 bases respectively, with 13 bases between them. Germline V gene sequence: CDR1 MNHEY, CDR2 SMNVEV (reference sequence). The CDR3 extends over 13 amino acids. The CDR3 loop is CASSLDLGGFQYF. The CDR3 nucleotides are TGTGCCAGCAGTTTAGATCTGGGGGGCTTTCAGTACTTC.

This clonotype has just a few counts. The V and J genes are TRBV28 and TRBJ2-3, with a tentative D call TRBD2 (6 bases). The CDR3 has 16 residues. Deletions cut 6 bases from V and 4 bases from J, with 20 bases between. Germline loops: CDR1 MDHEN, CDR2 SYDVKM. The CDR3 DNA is TGTGCCAGCAGCTCTCAAGCAGGGCGGGGCGCAGATACGCAGTATTTT. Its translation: CASSSQAGRGADTQYF.

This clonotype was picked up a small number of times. As DNA, the CDR3 is TGTGCCAGCAGGTCCAGCGGGGGGGCCGGAGATACGCAGTATTTT. Its protein product is CASRSSGGAGDTQYF. The chain uses TRBV27 and TRBJ2-3; 10 bases are a match to TRBD2. Germline CDR1 reads MNHEY; CDR2 reads SMNVEV (reference sequence). Trimming took 6 bases from V and 5 from J; bases not matched to a gene: 8. The CDR3 totals 15 residues.

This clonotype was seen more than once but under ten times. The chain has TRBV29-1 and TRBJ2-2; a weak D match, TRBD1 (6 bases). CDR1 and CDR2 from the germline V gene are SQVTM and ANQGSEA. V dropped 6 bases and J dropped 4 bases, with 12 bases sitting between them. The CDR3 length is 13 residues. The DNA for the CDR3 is TGCAGCGTCGACGGACAGTTCACCGGGGAGCTGTTTTTT. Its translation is CSVDGQFTGELFF.

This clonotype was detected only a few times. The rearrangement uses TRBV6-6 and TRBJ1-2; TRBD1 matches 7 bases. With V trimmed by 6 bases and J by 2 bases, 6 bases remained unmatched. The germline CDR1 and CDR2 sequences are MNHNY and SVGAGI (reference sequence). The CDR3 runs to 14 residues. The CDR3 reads CASSTGTANYGYTF. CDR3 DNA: TGTGCCAGCAGCACAGGGACAGCAAACTATGGCTACACCTTC.

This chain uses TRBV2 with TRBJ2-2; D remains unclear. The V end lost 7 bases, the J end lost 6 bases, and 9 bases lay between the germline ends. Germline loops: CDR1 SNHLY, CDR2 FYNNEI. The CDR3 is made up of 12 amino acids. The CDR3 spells CASIMVAGELFF. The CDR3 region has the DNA TGTGCCAGCATTATGGTCGCCGGGGAGCTGTTTTTT.

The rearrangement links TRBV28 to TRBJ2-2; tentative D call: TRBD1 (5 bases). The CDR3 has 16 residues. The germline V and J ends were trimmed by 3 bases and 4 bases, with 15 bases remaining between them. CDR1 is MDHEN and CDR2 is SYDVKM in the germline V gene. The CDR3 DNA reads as TGTGCCAGCAGTTTTGGGGCACTACGACCCACCGGGGAGCTGTTTTTT. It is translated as CASSFGALRPTGELFF.

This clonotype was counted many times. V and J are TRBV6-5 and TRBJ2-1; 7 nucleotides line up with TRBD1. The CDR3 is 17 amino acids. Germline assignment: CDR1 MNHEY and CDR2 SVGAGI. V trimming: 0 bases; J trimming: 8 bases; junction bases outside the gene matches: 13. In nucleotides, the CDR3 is TGTGCCAGCAGTTACTCCTACCCGGGACAGATAACGGATGAGCAGTTCTTC. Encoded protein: CASSYSYPGQITDEQFF.

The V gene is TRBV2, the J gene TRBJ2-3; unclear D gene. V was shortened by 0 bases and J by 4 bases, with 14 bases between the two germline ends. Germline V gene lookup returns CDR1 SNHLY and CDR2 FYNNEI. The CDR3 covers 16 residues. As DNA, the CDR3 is TGTGCCAGCAGTGAAGCACGCGGTCTTGCCTCAGATACGCAGTATTTT. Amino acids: CASSEARGLASDTQYF.